This T cell receptor beta chain originates from a study of response to subunit inactivated influenza vaccine. There are 16 residues in the CDR3. Germline CDR1 reads SGHTA; CDR2 reads FQGNSA. The V segment lost 5 bases and the J segment 5 bases; nucleotides outside the gene matches: 10. Using its own MiXCR run on the RT-PCR reads, TCRdb lists one record per CDR3 protein. This sample has about 500,000 distinct CDR3 sequences, with about 15% found just once. Study-level findings and limits: New T cells are recruited in small numbers by each seasonal influenza vaccination, according to the authors' suggestion.

On this clonotype itself: Its matching antigen is unknown.

This clonotype was obtained from a man between 50 and 70 years old who received an inactivated influenza vaccine. The chain combines TRBV7-2 with TRBJ1-4, with TRBD1 identical over 8 bases. Material: CD4+ T cells sorted from PBMCs, obtained less than 25 months after vaccination. CDR3 loop: CASSPFGQGINEKLFF. As DNA, the CDR3 is TGTGCCAGCAGCCCTTTCGGACAGGGAATAAATGAAAAACTGTTTTTT. Full variable domain (rest looked up from reference TRBV7-2 and TRBJ1-4): GAGVSQSPSNKVTEKGKDVELRCDPISGHTALYWYRQSLGQGLEFLIYFQGNSAPDKSGLPSDRFSAERTGGSVSTLTIQRTQQEDSAVYLCASSPFGQGINEKLFFGSGTQLSVL.